These 14 T cell receptor beta chains were sequenced from one sample in a study of blood T cell repertoires in COVID-19. The data were produced by immunoSEQ multiplex PCR, yet TCRdb's version contains in-frame clones alone and is incomplete. The repertoire includes hundreds of thousands of clones, 65% to 85% of them detected once, and 25% to 35% sits in the top ten. The sequencing sample was made of peripheral blood. The origin of the receptors is a middle-aged man with acute or convalescent COVID-19.

The gene calls are TRBV19 and TRBJ2-2, with 11 bases that match TRBD2. From germline, CDR1 is LNHDA and CDR2 SQIVND (reference sequence). Trimming removed 4 bases from V and 1 base from J; junction bases left unmatched: 8. There are 18 residues in the CDR3. The CDR3: CASSNGGLAGGNTGELFF. CDR3 nucleotides: TGTGCCAGTAGTAACGGGGGGCTAGCGGGAGGGAACACCGGGGAGCTGTTTTTT.

This chain uses TRBV11-2 with TRBJ2-7, with unresolved D. This CDR3 is 16 amino acids long. Trimming pared 1 base from V and 0 bases from J, leaving 13 bases between. CDR1 is SGHAT, CDR2 FQNNGV, per germline. Here the CDR3 reads CASSLGPARSSYEQYF. The CDR3, as DNA: TGTGCCAGCAGCTTAGGTCCAGCGAGGAGCTCCTACGAGCAGTACTTC.

The chain links TRBV6-5 to TRBJ1-1, with TRBD1 as a possible D gene (5 bases). V was trimmed by 2 bases and J by 4 bases, leaving 11 bases between them. Looked up from germline, CDR1 is MNHEY and CDR2 is SVGAGI. The CDR3 has 14 amino acids. The CDR3 DNA follows: TGTGCCAGCAGTTACGACAGTGTCGGCACTGAAGCTTTCTTT. This gives the protein CASSYDSVGTEAFF.

This clone was observed once. The gene calls are TRBV18 and TRBJ2-5; D is possibly TRBD2 (5 bases). CDR1 and CDR2 (germline): KGHSH, LQKENI. This CDR3 comprises 14 residues. Trimming left V 0 bases short and J 5 bases short, with 10 bases between. The CDR3 spells CASSPPARRETQYF. DNA of the CDR3: TGTGCCAGCTCACCACCGGCGAGGAGGGAGACCCAGTACTTC.

The rearrangement uses TRBV2 and TRBJ1-4; D remains unclear. V dropped 7 bases and J dropped 8 bases, with 8 bases sitting between them. Per the germline V gene, CDR1 is SNHLY and CDR2 is FYNNEI. The CDR3 contains 11 residues. The DNA of the CDR3 is TGTGCCAGCACCACACAGGAAAAACTGTTTTTT. Its translation: CASTTQEKLFF. The complete variable domain, with remaining parts taken from reference TRBV2 and TRBJ1-4, reads EPEVTQTPSHQVTQMGQEVILRCVPISNHLYFYWYRQILGQKVEFLVSFYNNEISEKSEIFDDQFSVERPDGSNFTLKIRSTKLEDSAMYFCASTTQEKLFFGSGTQLSVL.

The rearrangement uses TRBV5-1 and TRBJ2-3; 16 positions match TRBD2. This CDR3 is built from 18 residues. Germline V gives CDR1 SGHRS, CDR2 YFSETQ. V lost 3 bases to trimming and J lost 0 bases; unmatched junction nucleotides: 4. CDR3 nucleotides: TGCGCCAGCAGCTCGGGACTAGCGGGAGGGCCCAGCACAGATACGCAGTATTTT. Translating it yields CASSSGLAGGPSTDTQYF.

The chain recombines TRBV5-4 with TRBJ2-7; the match to TRBD1 covers 8 bases. CDR3 length: 15 residues. V was pared by 4 bases and J by 4 bases, with 10 bases of the junction left unmatched. Germline V gives CDR1 SGHNT, CDR2 YYREEE (reference sequence). The CDR3 is CASSLQGQDGYEQYF. CDR3 DNA sequence: TGTGCCAGCAGCCTACAGGGACAGGATGGGTACGAGCAGTACTTC.

This chain links TRBV5-1 with TRBJ2-7; D may be TRBD1 (6 bases). The germline V gene encodes CDR1 SGHRS and CDR2 YFSETQ. Trimming took 0 bases from V and 0 from J, leaving 19 bases between them. This CDR3 has 18 residues. The CDR3 loop is CASSLAGGTGPSSYEQYF. The CDR3 bases are TGCGCCAGCAGCTTGGCCGGTGGAACAGGGCCCAGCTCCTACGAGCAGTACTTC.

The CDR3 here is CASSQIFGTGDREKLFF. DNA of the CDR3: TGTGCCAGCAGCCAAATATTTGGGACAGGGGATCGTGAAAAACTGTTTTTT. The chain couples TRBV3-1 (or the pseudogene TRBV3-2) to TRBJ1-4; 10 bases align to TRBD1. Losses at the gene ends were 2 bases for V and 7 bases for J; bases not matched to a gene: 10. Germline values: CDR1 LGHDT, CDR2 YNNKEL (reference sequence). The CDR3 length is 17 residues.

The chain recombines TRBV20-1 with TRBJ1-5, with 7 bases identical to TRBD1. This CDR3 comprises 13 residues. Germline lookup yields CDR1 DFQATT and CDR2 SNEGSKA (reference sequence). V lost 3 bases to trimming and J lost 5 bases; unmatched junction nucleotides: 4. CDR3 loop: CSASIQGYQPQHF. The CDR3 DNA reads as TGCAGTGCTAGTATACAGGGGTATCAGCCCCAGCATTTT.

The rearrangement links TRBV27 to TRBJ1-2, with D perhaps matching TRBD1 (6 bases). Germline CDR1 MNHEY, CDR2 SMNVEV (reference sequence). This CDR3 region has 12 residues. V was shortened by 5 bases and J by 8 bases, with 12 bases between the two germline ends. CDR3 sequence reads: CASSGGAGGYTF. The CDR3 DNA reads as TGTGCCAGCAGTGGGGGGGCAGGGGGCTACACCTTC.

There are a few counts of this clone. The chain recombines TRBV27 with TRBJ1-3; TRBD1 aligns across 8 bases. V trimming: 2 bases; J trimming: 4 bases; junction bases outside the gene matches: 25. The CDR3 totals 22 residues. Germline V gene lookup returns CDR1 MNHEY and CDR2 SMNVEV (reference sequence). The CDR3 DNA follows: TGTGCCAGCAGTTTACGAACACCATTAGCTGCATCGGGACAGGAGCCAGGAAACACCATATATTTT. This encodes CASSLRTPLAASGQEPGNTIYF.

The chain has TRBV7-2 and TRBJ2-6, with a possible D match to TRBD2 (5 bases). The CDR3 is 18 amino acids. With 5 bases removed from V and 0 bases from J, the gap between germline ends came to 17 bases. CDR1 is SGHTA, CDR2 FQGNSA, per germline. The CDR3 reads CASSPSGSPRSGANVLTF. The CDR3 coding sequence is TGTGCCAGCAGCCCCTCGGGATCACCACGCTCTGGGGCCAACGTCCTGACTTTC.

V gene TRBV21-1 combines with J gene TRBJ2-3; the D call of TRBD1 is as the table states it, not checked on the DNA. TRBV21-1 is flagged as a pseudogene. The CDR3 totals 14 residues. DNA for the CDR3: TGTGCCAGCAGCAAGGGCAGGGCAACAGATACGCAGTATTTT. The encoded protein is CASSKGRATDTQYF.